This TCR beta chain derives from a study of shared T cell receptors in the human thymus. Sequenced by immunoSEQ multiplex PCR; TCRdb stores in-frame clones only, minus some. Here the sample spans hundreds of thousands of clones, approximately 80% being singletons. These sequences were also reported in another study, on human thymus T cells. Per that study: In corrective heart surgery, resections were taken, and these provided the thymus tissue.

The sequence was obtained from a boy under three years old with a congenital heart defect. The sample taken for sequencing was thymocytes.

This chain's CDR3 is CASSTTTDGGHEQYF. As DNA, the CDR3 is TGTGCCAGCTCCACCACGACGGACGGCGGGCACGAGCAGTACTTC. The chain links TRBV18 to TRBJ2-7; tentative D call: TRBD2 (5 bases). Germline-derived CDR1 and CDR2 are KGHSH and LQKENI. The CDR3 length is 15 residues. Trimming removed 6 bases at V and 5 bases at J, with 20 bases between.